Below are 18 T cell receptor beta chains sequenced from a single sample in a study of blood T cells in healthy people across ages. It was with a sample-barcoded 5' primer and a J-beta primer mix that a second PCR of roughly 7 to 12 cycles was run. TCRdb re-derived calls from the 5' RACE reads in MiXCR, one entry per CDR3 protein. The sample lists about 1,800,000 distinct CDR3 sequences; 28% were seen once. Sample: blood. The receptors stem from a woman in her 30s in good health.

The chain has TRBV18 and TRBJ2-1, with D uncertain. CDR1 is KGHSH, CDR2 LQKENI, per germline. V dropped 3 bases and J dropped 1 base, with 13 bases sitting between them. The CDR3 is made up of 16 amino acids. The CDR3 sequence: CASSPDGAGSYNEQFF. In nucleotides, the CDR3 is TGTGCCAGCTCACCTGACGGCGCTGGGTCCTACAATGAGCAGTTCTTC.

The rearrangement joins TRBV7-9 to TRBJ1-1; TRBD1 might be the D (6 bases). Germline values: CDR1 SEHNR, CDR2 FQNEAQ (reference sequence). This CDR3 spans 14 amino acids. V lost 7 bases and J 5 bases, leaving 17 bases between the germline ends. CDR3 region: CASNTGQPGTEAFF. DNA for the CDR3: TGTGCCAGCAACACGGGACAACCAGGGACTGAAGCTTTCTTT.

V usage is TRBV7-8 and J usage is TRBJ2-4; D is undetermined. The better agreement between TRBJ2-7 and the DNA end casts doubt on the J call. The germline gives CDR1 SGHVS, CDR2 FQNEAQ. The CDR3 length is 16 residues. In DNA form, the CDR3 reads TGTGCCAGCAGCTTAGATTTTACGGGTCGGTCCCTCGAGCAGTACTTC. It specifies CASSLDFTGRSLEQYF.

The chain employs TRBV28 and TRBJ2-3; D remains ambiguous. This CDR3 contains 18 residues. The germline CDR1 and CDR2 sequences are MDHEN and SYDVKM. Trimming pared 6 bases from V and 0 bases from J, leaving 22 bases between. CDR3 bases: TGTGCCAGCAGGGGTGTCCCTCCCCCTACTACTAGCACAGATACGCAGTATTTT. The encoded protein is CASRGVPPPTTSTDTQYF.

With respect to this clonotype: Given a much more abundant clone one base away, this may be a read error. This chain joins TRBV27 and TRBJ2-6; TRBD1 might be the D (6 bases). The CDR3 spans 16 residues. Germline assignment: CDR1 MNHEY and CDR2 SMNVEV (reference sequence). The CDR3 sequence: CASSKRTASGANVRTF. In DNA form, the CDR3 reads TGTGCCAGCAGTAAAAGGACAGCCTCTGGGGCCAACGTCCGGACTTTC. Full variable domain (missing parts from reference TRBV27 and TRBJ2-6): EAQVTQNPRYLITVTGKKLTVTCSQNMNHEYMSWYRQDPGLGLRQIYYSMNVEVTDKGDVPEGYKVSRKEKRNFPLILESPSPNQTSLYFCASSKRTASGANVRTFGAGSRLTVL.

This clonotype was seen a handful of times. The chain uses TRBV20-1 and TRBJ2-3; 12 bases fit TRBD2. Trimming cost V 3 bases and J 0 bases; bases outside gene matches: 4. The CDR3 runs 16 residues. Germline CDR1 DFQATT, CDR2 SNEGSKA (reference sequence). The CDR3 spells CSASPGLAGSTDTQYF. As DNA, the CDR3 is TGCAGTGCTAGCCCCGGACTAGCGGGAAGCACAGATACGCAGTATTTT.

In this sample, this clonotype turned up many times. This sequence joins TRBV20-1 and TRBJ2-5; 12 bases line up with TRBD2. The length of the CDR3 is 15 residues. V dropped 3 bases and J dropped 4; count of bases not matched to a gene: 6. From germline, CDR1 is DFQATT and CDR2 SNEGSKA (reference sequence). DNA for the CDR3: TGCAGTGCTAGGGAGACTAGCGGGAGATCAGAGACCCAGTACTTC. This gives the protein CSARETSGRSETQYF.

The V gene is TRBV5-1, the J gene TRBJ2-3; D is undetermined. Between the trimmed V and J ends, which lost 6 bases and 2 bases, there was a span of 13 bases. The germline V gene encodes CDR1 SGHRS and CDR2 YFSETQ. This CDR3 has 14 residues. The CDR3 spells CASTAGEFTDTQYF. The CDR3 DNA follows: TGCGCCAGCACGGCAGGAGAATTCACAGATACGCAGTATTTT.

In its sample, this clonotype was seen a few times. CDR3 nucleotide sequence: TGTGCCAGCAGTGAACGGCGGGAGCCTACATACAATGAGCAGTTCTTC. Amino acids: CASSERREPTYNEQFF. The rearrangement joins TRBV2 to TRBJ2-1, with 7 nucleotides matching TRBD2. The germline V gene has CDR1 SNHLY and CDR2 FYNNEI. V shed 2 bases and J 4 bases; nucleotides not matched to a gene: 8. The CDR3 covers 16 residues.

This sequence joins TRBV3-1 and TRBJ2-3; D may be TRBD2 (6 bases). CDR1 and CDR2 from the germline V gene are LGHDT and YNNKEL (reference sequence). V shed 4 bases and J shed 4 bases, with 24 bases lying between them. The length of the CDR3 is 18 residues. CDR3 region: CASSRNTQTRIFPDTQYF. The CDR3 DNA reads as TGTGCCAGCAGCCGAAACACCCAGACTAGAATTTTTCCAGATACGCAGTATTTT.

With regard to this clonotype: A much larger clone lies a single base off, so this may be a read error. V is TRBV7-9 and J is TRBJ2-1, with D possibly being TRBD2 (5 bases). Deletions cut 3 bases from V and 13 bases from J, with 16 bases between. Per germline, CDR1 SEHNR and CDR2 FQNEAQ (reference sequence). The CDR3 has 13 amino acids. For the CDR3, the DNA is TGTGCCAGCAGCTTTGAGGGAAGAGAGACCCAGTTCTTC. Protein: CASSFEGRETQFF. The variable domain in full, with the rest retrieved from reference TRBV7-9 and TRBJ2-1, is DTGVSQNPRHKITKRGQNVTFRCDPISEHNRLYWYRQTLGQGPEFLTYFQNEAQLEKSRLLSDRFSAERPKGSFSTLEIQRTEQGDSAMYLCASSFEGRETQFFGPGTRLTVL.

This clonotype occurred many times. This chain connects TRBV3-1 to TRBJ2-7; 10 bases map to TRBD1. With V trimmed by 6 bases and J by 3 bases, 8 bases remained unmatched. The CDR3 extends over 15 amino acids. Germline V gives CDR1 LGHDT, CDR2 YNNKEL (reference sequence). As DNA, the CDR3 is TGTGCCAGCAGTCCTACCGGGACAGGGGACTACGAGCAGTACTTC. It yields the protein CASSPTGTGDYEQYF.

The chain joins TRBV7-2 to TRBJ2-3, with 8 nucleotides matching TRBD2. Trimming took 7 bases from V and 2 from J; bases not matched to a gene: 17. This CDR3 region has 18 residues. Germline-derived CDR1 and CDR2 are SGHTA and FQGNSA. The CDR3 nucleotides read TGTGCCAGCACCCCCTCGAAGATAGCGGGGAGAAACACAGATACGCAGTATTTT. Residues: CASTPSKIAGRNTDTQYF.

The chain has TRBV29-1 and TRBJ2-2, with D unresolved. V lost 7 bases to trimming and J lost 3 bases, with 9 bases between them. The CDR3 totals 12 residues. Germline V lookup: CDR1 SQVTM, CDR2 ANQGSEA. The CDR3 region is CSGSMDTGELFF. The CDR3 DNA sequence: TGCAGCGGGAGCATGGACACCGGGGAGCTGTTTTTT.

This clonotype was seen more than once but under ten times. This chain joins TRBV2 and TRBJ1-1; D might be TRBD1 (5 bases). From germline, CDR1 is SNHLY and CDR2 FYNNEI. Between the trimmed V and J ends, which lost 5 bases and 1 base, there was a span of 14 bases. The CDR3 sequence is 15 residues long. The CDR3 reads CASSPRQRSNTEAFF. The CDR3, as DNA: TGTGCCAGCAGTCCCCGACAGAGATCGAACACTGAAGCTTTCTTT.

As for this clonotype: A read error is possible here, since a much larger clone lies one base away. The chain uses TRBV6-1 and TRBJ2-3; D not certain. V was shortened by 2 bases and J by 5 bases, with 5 bases between the two germline ends. Germline V gene sequence: CDR1 MNHNS, CDR2 SASEGT. The CDR3 totals 12 residues. The CDR3 region is CASSETLDTQYF. CDR3 DNA sequence: TGTGCCAGCAGTGAAACATTAGATACGCAGTATTTT.

The table lists this clonotype with a few counts. J is TRBJ1-5 and V is TRBV20-1, with 10 bases fitting TRBD1. J lost 13 bases, V lost 4 bases, and 7 bases had no gene match. Germline V lookup: CDR1 DFQATT, CDR2 SNEGSKA (reference sequence). The CDR3 covers 12 residues. The CDR3 DNA sequence: TGCAGTGCTATGGGGACAGGGGTCTCGCAGCATTTT. Amino acids: CSAMGTGVSQHF.

CDR3: CASSVQGLSDTQYF. In nucleotides, the CDR3 is TGTGCCAGCAGCGTCCAGGGCCTCTCAGATACGCAGTATTTT. This chain links TRBV7-2 with TRBJ2-3; possibly TRBD1 for D (5 bases). V was clipped by 5 bases and J by 4 bases, with 13 bases between them. Germline assignment: CDR1 SGHTA and CDR2 FQGNSA. This CDR3 contains 14 residues.